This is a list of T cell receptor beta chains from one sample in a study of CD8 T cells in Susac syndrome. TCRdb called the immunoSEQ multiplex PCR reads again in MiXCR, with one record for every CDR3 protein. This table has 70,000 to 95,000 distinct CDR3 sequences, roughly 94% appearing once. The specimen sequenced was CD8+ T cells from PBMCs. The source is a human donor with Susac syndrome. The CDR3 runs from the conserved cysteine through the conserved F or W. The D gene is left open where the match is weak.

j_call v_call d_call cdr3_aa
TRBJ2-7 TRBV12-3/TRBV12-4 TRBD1 CASSTGVEQYF
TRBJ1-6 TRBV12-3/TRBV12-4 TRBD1 CASSVRDRDSPLHF
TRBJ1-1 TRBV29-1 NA CSISVYGTEAFF
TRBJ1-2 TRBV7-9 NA CASSFPLLYGYTF
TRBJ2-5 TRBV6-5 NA CASSALNGETQYF
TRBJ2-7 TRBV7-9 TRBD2 CASSSSWEGRSYEQYF
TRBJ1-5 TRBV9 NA CASSDGQPISPQHF
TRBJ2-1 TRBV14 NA CASSQVRGEQFF
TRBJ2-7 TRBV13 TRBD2 CASSPEGSGSLEQYF
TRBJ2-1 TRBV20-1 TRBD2 CSARWRGSVEQFF
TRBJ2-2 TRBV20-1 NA CSARQAVRRESGGELFF
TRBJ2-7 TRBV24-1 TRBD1 CATSDSGTGAEQYF
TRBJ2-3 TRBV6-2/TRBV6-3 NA CASSYGAGRSTDTQYF
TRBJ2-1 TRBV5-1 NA CASSRERGTYNEQFF
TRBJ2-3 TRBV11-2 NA CASSGKWGDTDTQYF
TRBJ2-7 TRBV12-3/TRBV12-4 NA CASSGQYYEQYF
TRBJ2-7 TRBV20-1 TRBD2 CSAWTSGNSYEQYF
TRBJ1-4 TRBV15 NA CATSVASLGAIDEKLFF
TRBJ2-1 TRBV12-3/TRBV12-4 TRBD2 CASSPRLAGDPYNEQFF
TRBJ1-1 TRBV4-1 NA CASSQDPMNTEAFF
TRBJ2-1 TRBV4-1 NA CASSQVPGSYNEQFF
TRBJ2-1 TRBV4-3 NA CASSQDRASSYNEQFF
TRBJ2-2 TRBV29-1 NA CSWVLDGELFF